A single sample gave rise to the 5 T cell receptor beta chains below, sequenced in a study of CD8+ T cells in alopecia areata. Sequencing used cDNA as its template, made by extracting RNA and reverse transcribing it. The table came from immunoSEQ multiplex PCR; TCRdb's copy has only in-frame clones and leaves some out. The sample lists about 200,000 clones; around three fifths were seen once. Treatment of the sample: oral pan-JAK inhibitor, 5-10 mg twice daily. Sequenced here: CD4+ T cells sorted from blood, sampled around week 50, from a patient treated with tofacitinib. These receptors were obtained from a human donor with alopecia areata.

The chain couples TRBV11-2 to TRBJ2-3; D unclear. Germline-derived CDR1 and CDR2 are SGHAT and FQNNGV. This CDR3 is built from 11 residues. Trimming removed 1 base at V and 4 bases at J, with 0 bases between. The chain's CDR3 is CASSLADTQYF. The CDR3 DNA reads TGTGCCAGCAGCTTAGCAGATACGCAGTATTTT.

The gene calls are TRBV15 and TRBJ1-6; possible D gene TRBD1, 5 bases. Trimming removed 5 bases at V and 8 bases at J, with 13 bases between. The CDR3 runs to 14 residues. Looked up from germline, CDR1 is LNHNV and CDR2 is YYDKDF (reference sequence). CDR3 sequence reads: CATSVRRADSPLHF. The CDR3 DNA reads TGTGCCACCAGCGTTCGCAGGGCAGATTCACCCCTCCACTTT. The variable domain in full, completed from reference TRBV15 and TRBJ1-6, reads DAMVIQNPRYQVTQFGKPVTLSCSQTLNHNVMYWYQQKSSQAPKLLFHYYDKDFNNEADTPDNFQSRRPNTSFCFLDIRSPGLGDTAMYLCATSVRRADSPLHFGNGTRLTVT.

This clone was observed a handful of times. In nucleotides, the CDR3 is TGTGCCAGCAGCCCCAACATGGGGCGAGGTTCTTCCTACGAGCAGTACTTC. Encoded protein: CASSPNMGRGSSYEQYF. The chain combines TRBV11-2 with TRBJ2-7; a weak D match, TRBD1 (5 bases). V was trimmed by 5 bases and J by 1 base, leaving 21 bases between them. The germline V gene has CDR1 SGHAT and CDR2 FQNNGV. The CDR3 consists of 17 residues.

The J gene is TRBJ1-3, the V gene TRBV30; D unresolved. V dropped 4 bases and J dropped 3 bases, with 10 bases sitting between them. CDR1 and CDR2 (germline): GTSNPN, SVGIG (reference sequence). The CDR3 is 13 amino acids. Here the CDR3 DNA reads TGTGCCTGGAATTTCTTGGATGGAAACACCATATATTTT. Translating it yields CAWNFLDGNTIYF. Together with reference TRBV30 and TRBJ1-3, the CDR3 gives the full variable domain: SQTIHQWPATLVQPVGSPLSLECTVEGTSNPNLYWYRQAAGRGLQLLFYSVGIGQISSEVPQNLSASRPQDRQFILSSKKLLLSDSGFYLCAWNFLDGNTIYFGEGSWLTVV.

The CDR3, as DNA: TGTGCCTGGAGTGTAATCCAGGGTACTGAAGCTTTCTTT. Protein sequence: CAWSVIQGTEAFF. The chain recombines TRBV30 with TRBJ1-1; D perhaps matches TRBD1 (5 bases). Germline CDR1 and CDR2: GTSNPN and SVGIG (reference sequence). This CDR3 is built from 13 residues. V lost 0 bases and J 5 bases, leaving 10 bases between the germline ends. The variable domain in full, with the rest retrieved from reference TRBV30 and TRBJ1-1, is SQTIHQWPATLVQPVGSPLSLECTVEGTSNPNLYWYRQAAGRGLQLLFYSVGIGQISSEVPQNLSASRPQDRQFILSSKKLLLSDSGFYLCAWSVIQGTEAFFGQGTRLTVV.